This T cell receptor beta chain was found in a study of cytomegalovirus exposure and HLA in healthy donors. CDR3 length: 16 amino acids. Germline V CDR1 and CDR2: SGHTA, FQGNSA. V gave up 4 bases and J gave up 2 bases; unmatched junction bases: 8. The study's findings and limits: In vitro checks showed that a few CMV-associated chains really do target CMV antigens. Reports credit the classifier with highly specific, highly sensitive diagnosis of cytomegalovirus status. Across donors, most TCRs were seen rarely, yet some public ones were widespread.

Clones were sequenced by immunoSEQ multiplex PCR, and TCRdb holds only the in-frame ones, with some missing. The repertoire consists of approximately 160,000 clones, with 85% occurring once and the leading ten covering about 2.3%. It was the approximately 130-subject validation cohort, separate from the roughly 700-subject first cohort, to which the donors belonged. This clone was detected many times. Its antigen is still unknown. This TCR was recovered from a man aged 25-45 years in good health and CMV-seropositive. Sequenced: PBMCs. The J gene is TRBJ2-7, the V gene TRBV7-2; 10 bases are shared with TRBD1. CDR3 nucleotides: TGTGCCAGCAGCTACGCGGCCGGGACAGGGGCCTACGAGCAGTACTTC. It yields the protein CASSYAAGTGAYEQYF.